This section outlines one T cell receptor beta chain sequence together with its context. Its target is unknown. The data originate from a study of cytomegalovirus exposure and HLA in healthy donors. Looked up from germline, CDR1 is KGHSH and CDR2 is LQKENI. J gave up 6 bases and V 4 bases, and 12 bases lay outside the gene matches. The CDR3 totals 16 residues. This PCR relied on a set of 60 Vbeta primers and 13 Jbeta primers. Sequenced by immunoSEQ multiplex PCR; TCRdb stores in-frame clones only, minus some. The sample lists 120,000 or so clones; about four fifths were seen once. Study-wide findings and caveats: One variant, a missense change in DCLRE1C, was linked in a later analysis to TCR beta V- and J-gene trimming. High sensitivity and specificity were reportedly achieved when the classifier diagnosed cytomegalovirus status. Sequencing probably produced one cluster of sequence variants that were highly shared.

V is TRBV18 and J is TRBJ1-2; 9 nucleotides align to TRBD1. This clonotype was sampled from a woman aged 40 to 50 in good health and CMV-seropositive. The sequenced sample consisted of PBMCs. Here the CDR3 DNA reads TGTGCCAGCTCACGAAAGGGGACAGGGAAGTCCGATGGCTACACCTTC. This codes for CASSRKGTGKSDGYTF.